Here is one T cell receptor (beta chain) with its context. Its antigen specificity is not known. No clone much larger than this one lies a single base away; base qualities are absent. This specimen belongs to a study of blood T cell repertoires in COVID-19 (dated by TCRdb to 2018 to 2021). Describing the broader study: Samples from collaborators originated in the United States, Italy and Spain and spanned both the acute and convalescent phases of COVID-19. A freely available public database, intended as a resource for researchers studying the immune response to SARS-CoV-2, is where the repertoires were released. Where HLA class I and class II types were available, the types were taken from metadata supplied by the sample provider, not from assay-based typing. The prospective study material was composed of cDNA or gDNA derived from T cells, B-cell-depleted T cells, or PBMCs. Samples were obtained from the ongoing ImmuneRACE study (first 160 participants) and from 1,254 subjects provided by 6 global collaborators. Deeply sampled blood TCRbeta repertoires from subjects exposed to, actively infected with, or recovered from COVID-19 were included in the dataset. The sample metadata nearly always contained a de-identified subject ID, COVID-19 status, age in years and sex. What the research found in general, with its limitations: Clinical and demographic metadata were provided uncurated, with the amount varying by source and participant.

One collaborating source in Seattle enrolled patients while the patients were actively infected and followed the patients over time throughout the course of disease. Collaborating institutions collected whole blood in K2EDTA tubes following their own protocols. Collaborator samples were shipped for TCRbeta analysis as frozen whole blood, isolated PBMCs, or DNA extracted from either sample type. The immunoSEQ Assay, a bias-controlled multiplex PCR, was used to amplify TCRbeta CDR3 regions from genomic DNA. The study's own analysis went as follows. Within the assay, amplification of reference gene primers was used to estimate how many nucleated cells each sample contained. Sequence reads were collapsed and filtered to measure the absolute abundance of every unique TCRbeta CDR3 rearrangement. For each sample, productive Simpson clonality was calculated by taking the square root of Simpson's diversity index across productive rearrangements. In its TCRdb copy, this immuneACCESS table keeps in-frame sequences only and misses some clones. Where compared with another copy, unresolved V genes explain less than half of these, and the others have no known cause. For V, J and clone size, that table is used; D and trimming come from the DNA. For this sample there are 270,000 or so clones; 89% appear just once. The ten largest clones add up to roughly 11% of the sample.

Looking up the germline V gene (reference sequence) yields CDR1 DFQATT and CDR2 SNEGSKA. Between the V and J ends, shortened by 3 bases and 2 bases respectively, the junction contains 17 bases. The CDR3 contains 15 residues, cysteine and phenylalanine counted. Of the read, only the CDR3 DNA is kept; its 45 bases are in frame from base 1. The receptor comes from a woman in her twenties or thirties with COVID-19, enrolled during active disease. Sequencing was done on a sample of peripheral blood. This chain joins TRBV20-1 to TRBJ2-7; the D segment could be TRBD1, given 5 matching bases. The DNA sequence is as follows: TGCAGTGCTAGTTATATTAGCAGGGTGGCCTACGAGCAGTACTTC. This gives the protein CSASYISRVAYEQYF.